This T cell receptor (beta chain) came from a study of blood T cell repertoires in COVID-19 (dated by TCRdb to the early 2020s). Background for the entire study: The collaborator samples originated in the United States, Italy and Spain and spanned the acute and convalescent phases of COVID-19. The prospective study material was composed of cDNA or gDNA derived from T cells, B-cell-depleted T cells, or PBMCs. Subjects who had been exposed to COVID-19, were actively infected with it, or had recovered from it provided the deeply sampled blood TCRbeta repertoires that made up the dataset. The repertoires were released in a freely available public database meant as a resource for research on the immune response to SARS-CoV-2. Samples came from the ongoing ImmuneRACE study (first 160 participants) plus 1,254 subjects from 6 global collaborators. Nearly every sample came with metadata listing a de-identified subject ID, COVID-19 status, age in years and sex. Where HLA class I and class II types were available, the types were taken from metadata supplied by the sample provider, not from assay-based typing.

Results and caveats for the whole study, not just this receptor: The quantity of clinical and demographic metadata differed by source and by participant and was supplied without curation.

Concerning this clone itself: Its antigen target is currently unknown. No base-level quality is on record; no much larger clone is a single base apart.

Trimming removed 1 base from V and 3 bases from J, leaving 9 bases between the germline ends. CDR1 and CDR2, per the germline V gene, are SGHRS and YFSETQ. From cysteine to phenylalanine, the CDR3 is 14 amino acids long. Only the CDR3 region is kept as DNA, spanning 42 bases read in frame from base 1. TCRbeta CDR3 regions were amplified from genomic DNA using the immunoSEQ Assay, a bias-controlled multiplex PCR. The paper's processing steps were these. The number of nucleated cells in each sample was estimated from the amplification of reference gene primers within the assay. To quantify the absolute abundance of each unique TCRbeta CDR3 rearrangement, sequence reads were collapsed and filtered. For each sample, productive Simpson clonality was calculated as the square root of Simpson's diversity index across productive rearrangements. TCRdb carries this immuneACCESS record with in-frame sequences only. Its versions omit some clonotypes, under half of them owing to an unresolved V gene in the studies checked, with the rest unexplained. For V, J and clone size, that table is used; D and trimming come from the DNA. The sample table lists 210,000 or so clones, 75% to 90% of them with a count of one. The ten largest clones add up to around 3.6% of the sample.

Participants in the prospective study were aged about 18 to 90 years, lived in about two dozen United States geographic areas, and enrolled through a virtual design. In the prospective study, cohorts were assigned on the basis of participant-reported clinical history obtained from a screening survey and a study questionnaire. Exposed participants had been in contact with someone with a PCR-confirmed or clinician-diagnosed COVID-19 case within 2 weeks of study entry. Each participant in the prospective study had whole blood, serum and a nasopharyngeal or oropharyngeal swab collected by mobile phlebotomists. Prospective study participants could optionally give additional blood draws and questionnaires over a roughly two-month period. Blood samples from the prospective study were shipped frozen or at room temperature prior to DNA extraction.

Sequenced input: PBMCs or T cells enriched from blood (not recorded which). This receptor was identified in a woman aged 25 to 39 who had been exposed to COVID-19. The sequence links TRBV5-1 to TRBJ2-3; the D gene is possibly TRBD2, with 6 bases matching. The nucleotide sequence reads as follows: TGCGCCAGCAGCTTGTCGGCGGGAACAGATACGCAGTATTTT. This encodes CASSLSAGTDTQYF.